What follows describes a single T cell receptor (beta chain). This clone appeared once. It lacks a known antigen. No much larger clone exists at a distance of one base, and base qualities are not known. This sample stems from a study of CD8+ T cells in alopecia areata (dated by TCRdb to between 2017 and 2018). At the level of the whole study: The treated patients took part in an open-label pilot trial in which moderate-to-severe alopecia areata was treated with oral tofacitinib at 5 to 10 mg twice daily. Tofacitinib was administered for 6 to 18 months, and 6 months of follow-up off drug were then conducted to assess delayed response and recurrence. The study used high-throughput TCRbeta sequencing to examine T cell clonal expansion in alopecia areata, in both the C3H/HeJ mouse model and human patients. Scalp tissue and sorted CD4+ and CD8+ peripheral blood T cells from patchy and totalis/universalis alopecia areata patients and from healthy controls were covered by human TCRbeta sequencing. Biopsies were taken from tofacitinib-treated patients at baseline and at 4 and 24 weeks of treatment, and a later scalp biopsy was taken in several of the tofacitinib-treated patients. Clonality in the scalp was compared among normal scalp (n=4), patchy alopecia areata scalp (n=8), and alopecia totalis/universalis scalp (n=8). RNA was obtained with the PAXgene miRNA kit for fixed scalp, the miRNeasy kit for PBMCs, and the RNeasy kit for mouse skin. TCRbeta CDR3 regions were amplified by immunoSEQ multiplex PCR with 35 Vbeta forward and 13 Jbeta reverse primers.

CDR1 is given as SGHAT and CDR2 as FQNNGV, both from the germline V gene. From cysteine to phenylalanine, the CDR3 is 15 amino acids long. CDR3 DNA only is kept here, 45 bases in frame from base 1. At the junction V is shortened by 5 bases and J by 2 bases, with 13 bases in between. Library construction relied on the immunoSEQ multiplex PCR assay. RNA was extracted from all samples and reverse transcribed into cDNA, which served as template for TCR sequencing. SuperScript III was used to make first-strand cDNA, primed with a 2:1 mix of oligo-dT and random hexamers. A synthetic immune receptor repertoire was used to assess amplification bias, and residual bias was removed computationally. In the original analysis: After raw reads were preprocessed to remove errors, the CDR3 was defined following IMGT conventions as running from the conserved cysteine to phenylalanine. Clonality was calculated as 1 minus Shannon entropy normalized by log2 of the number of productive unique TCRs. Whether each scalp clone was CD4 or CD8 was inferred by checking scalp TCRbeta sequences against the CD4 and CD8 repertoires from sorted blood. Entries here come from immuneACCESS through TCRdb and include only in-frame sequences with V and J called. Some clones fail to appear in such tables; in the studies checked, an unresolved V gene covers under half of the shortfall, and the cause of the remainder is unknown. V and J calls and clone size are copied from that table; D and trimming were computed from the DNA. Recorded for this sample are under 250,000 clones; 57% of them occurred a single time. The ten largest clones take up less than 0.6% of the sample.

The label giving this sample's time point can be read as: baseline before oral tofacitinib. Lesional scalp punch biopsies and peripheral blood were collected from alopecia areata patients. PBMCs were isolated by density centrifugation and stained for CD3, CD4 and CD8, and CD4+ and CD8+ T cells were sorted on a FACSAria. Overall study outcomes, separate from this receptor: TCR sequences shared between patients were less clear than in mice, possibly partly because of HLA diversity in the patient population. Compared with normal scalp, lesional scalp, particularly in alopecia totalis/universalis, had higher clonality and more expanded CD8+ clones, which suggests antigenic drive. Unlike mouse skin, where gammadelta T cells dominate, normal human skin contains resident alphabeta T cells that get sequenced too, which complicates analysis of the scalp TCR repertoire.

The rearrangement combines TRBV11-2 with TRBJ2-1; a tentative D match to TRBD2 spans 6 bases. The TCR comes from a human donor with alopecia areata. The sample in question was CD4+ T cells sorted from blood, obtained at week 0. CDR3 loop: CASSISGVTYNEQFF. The nucleotides read TGTGCCAGCAGCATTAGCGGAGTAACCTACAATGAGCAGTTCTTC.